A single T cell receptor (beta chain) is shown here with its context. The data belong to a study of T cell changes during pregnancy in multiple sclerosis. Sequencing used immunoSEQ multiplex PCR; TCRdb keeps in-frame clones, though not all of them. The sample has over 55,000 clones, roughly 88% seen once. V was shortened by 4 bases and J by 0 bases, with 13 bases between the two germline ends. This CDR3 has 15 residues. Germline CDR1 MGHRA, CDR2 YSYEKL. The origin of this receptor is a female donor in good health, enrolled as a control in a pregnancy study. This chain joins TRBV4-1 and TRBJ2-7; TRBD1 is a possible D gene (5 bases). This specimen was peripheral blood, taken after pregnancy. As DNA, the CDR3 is TGCGCCAGCAGCCGGGCGTCAGGGCTCTCCTACGAGCAGTACTTC. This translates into CASSRASGLSYEQYF.